Below, one T cell receptor beta chain is given with its context. The data derive from a study of long-term antiretroviral therapy in people with HIV. Trimming took off 5 bases at V and 6 bases at J, with 16 bases between the two ends. The CDR3 contains 14 residues. Germline V gene data show CDR1 as MNHEY and CDR2 as SVGAGI. immunoSEQ v3.0 was run at survey level. Clones were sequenced by immunoSEQ multiplex PCR, and TCRdb holds only the in-frame ones, with some missing. The table has 34,000 or so clones, about 80% seen once. The receptor comes from a man aged 18 to 35 with HIV. This chain connects TRBV6-5 to TRBJ1-1; the D gene is possibly TRBD1 (5 bases). Sequenced here: unsorted PBMCs, sampled 0.6 years after starting antiretroviral therapy. The CDR3 bases are TGTGCCAGCAGTACGTGGGGGAGTACGGCTGAAGCTTTCTTT. Its protein product is CASSTWGSTAEAFF.